This TCR beta chain is from a study of vaccination effects on CD4 cells after COVID-19. About the study: Sampling occurred 16 days and one week pre-vaccination in two convalescent patients.

ViraFEST expansion of antigen-specific CD4+ T cells with viral peptide pools preceded sequencing. Culture lasted about ten days before CD4+ T cell isolation. The person was diagnosed with PCR-confirmed SARS-CoV-2 infection between March and December 2020. Trimming removed 5 bases at V and 2 bases at J, with 6 bases between. This CDR3 spans 12 amino acids. Looked up from germline, CDR1 is SNHLY and CDR2 is FYNNEI. The assay was immunoSEQ multiplex PCR, and TCRdb's table has in-frame clones only and misses some. The sample holds roughly 27,000 clones, about 75% seen once. As regards this clone: The antigen remains unidentified.

The sample consisted of CD4+ T cells from PBMCs cultured with SARS-CoV-2 spike peptides, taken before COVID-19 vaccination. The chain carries TRBV2 and TRBJ2-5; D unclear. The clonotype comes from a human donor who had a prior SARS-CoV-2 infection. The CDR3 region is CASSTEQETQYF. The DNA for the CDR3 is TGTGCCAGCAGTACGGAACAAGAGACCCAGTACTTC.